This record concerns one TCR beta chain sequence. The antigen remains undetermined. It was with 60 Vbeta and 13 Jbeta primers that the PCR ran. Assay used: immunoSEQ multiplex PCR; TCRdb lists only in-frame clones, some missing. This sample has approximately 88,000 clones; over 60% occur once, and the top ten carry around 5.3%. The sample originates from a study of cytomegalovirus exposure and HLA in healthy donors. Overall study context: Most genotyped donors, over 70% of roughly 400, had Caucasian-associated genetic ancestry.

From germline, CDR1 is LNHDA and CDR2 SQIVND (reference sequence). This CDR3 is built from 14 residues. Losses at the gene ends were 3 bases for V and 4 bases for J; bases not matched to a gene: 3. General study findings and limits: Some public TCRs appeared in many individuals, while most sequences were rare.

This receptor was obtained from a man aged 25 to 40 in good health and CMV-seropositive. This chain uses TRBV19 with TRBJ1-1; 9 nucleotides match TRBD1. Sequencing used PBMCs. CDR3 coding DNA: TGTGCCAGTAGTATGGGACAGGGTACCACTGAAGCTTTCTTT. It is translated as CASSMGQGTTEAFF.